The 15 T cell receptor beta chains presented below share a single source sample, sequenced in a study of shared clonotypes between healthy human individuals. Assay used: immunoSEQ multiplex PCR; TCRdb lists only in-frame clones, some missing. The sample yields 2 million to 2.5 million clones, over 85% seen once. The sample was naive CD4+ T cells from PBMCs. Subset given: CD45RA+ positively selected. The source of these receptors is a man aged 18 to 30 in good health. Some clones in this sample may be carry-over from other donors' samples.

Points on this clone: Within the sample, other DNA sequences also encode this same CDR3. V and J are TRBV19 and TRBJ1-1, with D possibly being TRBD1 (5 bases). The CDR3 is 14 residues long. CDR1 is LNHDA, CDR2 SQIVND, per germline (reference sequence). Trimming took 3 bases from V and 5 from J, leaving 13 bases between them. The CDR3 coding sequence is TGTGCCAGTAGTATTCTGATTGGGGGAACTGAAGCTTTCTTT. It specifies CASSILIGGTEAFF.

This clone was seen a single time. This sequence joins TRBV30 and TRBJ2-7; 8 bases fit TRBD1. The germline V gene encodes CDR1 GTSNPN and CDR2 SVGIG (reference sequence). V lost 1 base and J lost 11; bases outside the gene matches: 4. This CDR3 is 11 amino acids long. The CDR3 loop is CAWSAGTGKYF. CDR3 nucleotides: TGTGCCTGGAGTGCGGGGACAGGCAAGTACTTC.

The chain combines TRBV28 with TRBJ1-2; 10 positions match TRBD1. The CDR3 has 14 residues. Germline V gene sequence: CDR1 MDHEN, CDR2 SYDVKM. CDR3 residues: CAHESGTGDTGYTF. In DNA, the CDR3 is TGTGCTCACGAGTCCGGGACAGGGGACACTGGCTACACCTTC.

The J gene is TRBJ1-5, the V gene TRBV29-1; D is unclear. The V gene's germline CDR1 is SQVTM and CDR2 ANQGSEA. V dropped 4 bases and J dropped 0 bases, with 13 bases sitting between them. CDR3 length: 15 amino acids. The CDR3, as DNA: TGCAGCGTTGCCTGGACTGTTAATAGCAATCAGCCCCAGCATTTT. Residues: CSVAWTVNSNQPQHF. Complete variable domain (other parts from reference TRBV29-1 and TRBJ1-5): SAVISQKPSRDICQRGTSLTIQCQVDSQVTMMFWYRQQPGQSLTLIATANQGSEATYESGFVIDKFPISRPNLTFSTLTVSNMSPEDSSIYLCSVAWTVNSNQPQHFGDGTRLSIL.

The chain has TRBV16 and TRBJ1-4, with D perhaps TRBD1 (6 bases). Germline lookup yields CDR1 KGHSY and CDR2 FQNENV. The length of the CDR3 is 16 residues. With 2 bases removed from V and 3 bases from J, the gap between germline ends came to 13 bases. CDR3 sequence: CASSQELQGSNEKLFF. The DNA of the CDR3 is TGTGCCAGCAGCCAAGAACTACAGGGTTCTAATGAAAAACTGTTTTTT.

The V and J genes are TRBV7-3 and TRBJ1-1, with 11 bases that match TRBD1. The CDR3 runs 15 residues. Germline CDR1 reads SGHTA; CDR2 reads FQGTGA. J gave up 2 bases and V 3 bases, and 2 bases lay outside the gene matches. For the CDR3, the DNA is TGTGCCAGCAGCTTCGGGACAGGGGGTAACACTGAAGCTTTCTTT. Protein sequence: CASSFGTGGNTEAFF.

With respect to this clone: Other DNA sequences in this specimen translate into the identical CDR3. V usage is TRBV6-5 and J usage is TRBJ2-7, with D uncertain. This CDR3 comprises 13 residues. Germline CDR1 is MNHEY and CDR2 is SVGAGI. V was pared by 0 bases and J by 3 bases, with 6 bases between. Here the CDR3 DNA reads TGTGCCAGCAGTTACTCCGACATCTACGAGCAGTACTTC. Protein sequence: CASSYSDIYEQYF.

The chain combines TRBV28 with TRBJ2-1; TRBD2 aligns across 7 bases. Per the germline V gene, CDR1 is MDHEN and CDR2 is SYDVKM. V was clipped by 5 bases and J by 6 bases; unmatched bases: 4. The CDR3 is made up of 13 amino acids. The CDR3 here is CASSKLARNEQFF. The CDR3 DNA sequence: TGTGCCAGCAGTAAACTAGCGCGCAATGAGCAGTTCTTC.

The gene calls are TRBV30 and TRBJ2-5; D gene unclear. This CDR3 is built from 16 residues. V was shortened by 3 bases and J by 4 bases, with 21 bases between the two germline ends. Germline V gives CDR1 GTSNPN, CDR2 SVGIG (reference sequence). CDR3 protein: CAWSSRWSGMRETQYF. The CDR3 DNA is TGTGCCTGGAGCTCGAGGTGGTCAGGTATGAGAGAGACCCAGTACTTC.

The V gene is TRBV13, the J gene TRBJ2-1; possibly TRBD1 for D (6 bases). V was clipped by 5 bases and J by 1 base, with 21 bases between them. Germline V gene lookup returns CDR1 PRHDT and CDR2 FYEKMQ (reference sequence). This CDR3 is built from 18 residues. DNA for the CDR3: TGTGCCAGCAGCCGCGACAAAAACGGACAGTATTCCTACAATGAGCAGTTCTTC. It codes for CASSRDKNGQYSYNEQFF.

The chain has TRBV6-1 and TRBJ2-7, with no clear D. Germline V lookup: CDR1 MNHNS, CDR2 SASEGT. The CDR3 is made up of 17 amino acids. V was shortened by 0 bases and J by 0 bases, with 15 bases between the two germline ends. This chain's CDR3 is CASSEAWGYPSSYEQYF. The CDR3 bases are TGTGCCAGCAGTGAAGCGTGGGGATACCCGAGCTCCTACGAGCAGTACTTC.

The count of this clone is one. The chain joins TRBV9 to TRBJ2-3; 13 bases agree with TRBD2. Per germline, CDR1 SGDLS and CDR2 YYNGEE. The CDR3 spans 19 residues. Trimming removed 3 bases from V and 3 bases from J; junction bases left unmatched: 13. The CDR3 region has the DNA TGTGCCAGCAGCGCATTGGGGACTAGCGGGGAAAGAGGAACAGATACGCAGTATTTT. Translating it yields CASSALGTSGERGTDTQYF.

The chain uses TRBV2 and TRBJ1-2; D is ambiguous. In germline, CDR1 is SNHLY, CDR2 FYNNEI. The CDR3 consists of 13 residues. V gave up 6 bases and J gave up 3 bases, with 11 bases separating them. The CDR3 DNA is TGTGCCAGCAGAACGGGAACCTACTATGGCTACACCTTC. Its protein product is CASRTGTYYGYTF.

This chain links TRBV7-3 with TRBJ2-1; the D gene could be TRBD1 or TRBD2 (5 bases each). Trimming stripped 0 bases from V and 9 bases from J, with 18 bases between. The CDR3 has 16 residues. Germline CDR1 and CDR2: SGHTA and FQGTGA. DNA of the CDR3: TGTGCCAGCAGCTTAACCGCCCGGGACCTCGACGGTGAGCAGTTCTTC. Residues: CASSLTARDLDGEQFF.

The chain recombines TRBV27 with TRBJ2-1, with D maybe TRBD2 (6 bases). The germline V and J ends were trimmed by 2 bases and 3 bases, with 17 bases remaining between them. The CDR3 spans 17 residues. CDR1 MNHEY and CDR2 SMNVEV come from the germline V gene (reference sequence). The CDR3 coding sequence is TGTGCCAGCAGTTTAGGGTGGGTCGGGAGCCTCTACAATGAGCAGTTCTTC. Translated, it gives CASSLGWVGSLYNEQFF.